A selection of T cell receptor beta chains follows, all from one sample in a study of beta chain features in type 1 diabetes. Profiled with immunoSEQ multiplex PCR; TCRdb holds only in-frame clones, not every one. The table has about 340,000 clones, roughly 13% seen once; the top ten hold roughly 0.015%. The sample comprised naive CD4+ T cells from blood. The origin of the receptors is a woman aged 18-29 years with type 1 diabetes. Both conserved end residues are part of each CDR3. D genes are given only for firm matches. The listing skips clone size in some rows; elsewhere it reads once, few, many or a size class.

j_gene: TRBJ2-5
v_gene: TRBV11-2
abundance: few
d_gene: TRBD2
CDR3aa: CASSLGTSGRAGETQYF

j_gene: TRBJ1-1
v_gene: TRBV5-4
abundance: NA
d_gene: NA
CDR3aa: CASSSTVNTEAFF

j_gene: TRBJ1-1
v_gene: TRBV13
abundance: few
d_gene: NA
CDR3aa: CASSLLTGMNTEAFF

j_gene: TRBJ2-5
v_gene: TRBV11-3
abundance: few
d_gene: NA
CDR3aa: CASSFRGETQYF

j_gene: TRBJ2-7
v_gene: TRBV28
abundance: few
d_gene: NA
CDR3aa: CASSGQSYEQYF

j_gene: TRBJ2-1
v_gene: TRBV5-1
abundance: NA
d_gene: TRBD2
CDR3aa: CASSPGARPGTSGRSEQFF

j_gene: TRBJ2-2
v_gene: TRBV7-9
abundance: few
d_gene: TRBD1
CDR3aa: CASSRQGSNTGELFF

j_gene: TRBJ2-7
v_gene: TRBV2
abundance: NA
d_gene: TRBD1
CDR3aa: CASSRQGGYYEQYF

j_gene: TRBJ2-2
v_gene: TRBV7-2
abundance: few
d_gene: TRBD2
CDR3aa: CASSLLAGIATGELFF

j_gene: TRBJ2-7
v_gene: TRBV7-6
abundance: NA
d_gene: NA
CDR3aa: CASSLGGLGQNYEQYF

j_gene: TRBJ1-2
v_gene: TRBV27
abundance: few
d_gene: TRBD1
CDR3aa: CASSSADDRALYGYTF

j_gene: TRBJ2-3
v_gene: TRBV11-2
abundance: NA
d_gene: NA
CDR3aa: CASSATRLGITDTQYF

j_gene: TRBJ2-5
v_gene: TRBV5-1
abundance: few
d_gene: NA
CDR3aa: CASSPRRQAETQYF

j_gene: TRBJ2-1
v_gene: TRBV9
abundance: NA
d_gene: TRBD2
CDR3aa: CASSRLSGGGDEQFF